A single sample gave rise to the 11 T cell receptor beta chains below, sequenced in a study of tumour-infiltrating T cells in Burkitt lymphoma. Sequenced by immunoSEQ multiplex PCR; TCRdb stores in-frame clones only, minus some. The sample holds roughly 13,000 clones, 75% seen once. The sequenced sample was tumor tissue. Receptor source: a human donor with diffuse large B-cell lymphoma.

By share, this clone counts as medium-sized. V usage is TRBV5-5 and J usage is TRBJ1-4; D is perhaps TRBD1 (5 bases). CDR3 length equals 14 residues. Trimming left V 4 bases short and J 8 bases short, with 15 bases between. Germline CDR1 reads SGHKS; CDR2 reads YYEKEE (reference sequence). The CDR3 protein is CASSPAGGREKLFF. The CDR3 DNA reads TGTGCCAGCAGCCCGGCCGGGGGTAGGGAAAAACTGTTTTTT.

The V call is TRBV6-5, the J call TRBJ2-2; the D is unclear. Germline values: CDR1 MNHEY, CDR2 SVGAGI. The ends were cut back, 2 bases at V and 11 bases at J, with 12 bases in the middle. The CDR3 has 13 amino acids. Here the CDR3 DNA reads TGTGCCAGCAGTTACGCCGCGGCGGCCGAGCTGTTTTTT. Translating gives CASSYAAAAELFF.

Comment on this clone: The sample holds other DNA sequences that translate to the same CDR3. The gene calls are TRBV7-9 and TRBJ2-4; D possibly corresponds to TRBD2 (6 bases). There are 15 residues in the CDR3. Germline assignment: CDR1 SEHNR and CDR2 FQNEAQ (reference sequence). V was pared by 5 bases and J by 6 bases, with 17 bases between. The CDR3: CASSPEDLRGNIQYF. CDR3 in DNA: TGTGCCAGCAGCCCCGAGGATCTGCGGGGAAACATTCAGTACTTC.

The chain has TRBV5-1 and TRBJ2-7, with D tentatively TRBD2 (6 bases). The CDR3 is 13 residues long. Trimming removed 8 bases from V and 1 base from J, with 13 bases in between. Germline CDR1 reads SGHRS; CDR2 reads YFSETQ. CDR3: CASNWGDSYEQYF. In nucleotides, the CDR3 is TGCGCCAGTAATTGGGGGGATTCCTACGAGCAGTACTTC. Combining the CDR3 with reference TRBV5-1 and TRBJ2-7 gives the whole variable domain KAGVTQTPRYLIKTRGQQVTLSCSPISGHRSVSWYQQTPGQGLQFLFEYFSETQRNKGNFPGRFSGRQFSNSRSEMNVSTLELGDSALYLCASNWGDSYEQYFGPGTRLTVT.

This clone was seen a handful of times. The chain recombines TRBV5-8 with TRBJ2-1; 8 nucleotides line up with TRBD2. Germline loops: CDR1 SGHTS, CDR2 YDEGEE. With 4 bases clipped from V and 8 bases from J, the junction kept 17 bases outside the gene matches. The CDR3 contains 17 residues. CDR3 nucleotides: TGTGCCAGCAGCCCCACTTCCGGATGGATAGCGGGACATGAGCAGTTCTTC. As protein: CASSPTSGWIAGHEQFF.

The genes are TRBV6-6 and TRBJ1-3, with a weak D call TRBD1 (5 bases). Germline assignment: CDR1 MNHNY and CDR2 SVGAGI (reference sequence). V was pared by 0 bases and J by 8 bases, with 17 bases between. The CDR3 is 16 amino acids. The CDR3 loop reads CASSYSGPSRGDTIYF. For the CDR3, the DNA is TGTGCCAGCAGTTACTCTGGGCCATCCCGGGGGGACACCATATATTTT.

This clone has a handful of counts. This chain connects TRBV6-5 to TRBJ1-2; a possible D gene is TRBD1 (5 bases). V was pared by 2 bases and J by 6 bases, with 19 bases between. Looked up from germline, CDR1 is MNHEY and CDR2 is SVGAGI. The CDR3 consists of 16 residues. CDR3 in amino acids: CASSYTLYTGRDGYTF. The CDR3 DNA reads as TGTGCCAGCAGTTACACGTTATACACAGGCAGGGATGGCTACACCTTC.

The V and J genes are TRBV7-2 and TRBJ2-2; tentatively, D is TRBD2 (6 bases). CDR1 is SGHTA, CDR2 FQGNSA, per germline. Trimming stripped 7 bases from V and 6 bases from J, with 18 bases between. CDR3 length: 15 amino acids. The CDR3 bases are TGTGCCAGCATCCTAGCGAGTTTTGGCCCCGGGGAGCTGTTTTTT. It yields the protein CASILASFGPGELFF. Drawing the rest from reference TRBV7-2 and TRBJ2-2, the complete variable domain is GAGVSQSPSNKVTEKGKDVELRCDPISGHTALYWYRQSLGQGLEFLIYFQGNSAPDKSGLPSDRFSAERTGGSVSTLTIQRTQQEDSAVYLCASILASFGPGELFFGEGSRLTVL.

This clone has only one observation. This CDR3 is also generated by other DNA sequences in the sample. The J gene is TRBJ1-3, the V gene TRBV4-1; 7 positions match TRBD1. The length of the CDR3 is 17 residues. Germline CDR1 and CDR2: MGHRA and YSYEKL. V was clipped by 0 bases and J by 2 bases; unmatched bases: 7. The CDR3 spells CASSQDGAGTAGNTIYF. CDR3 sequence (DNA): TGCGCCAGCAGCCAAGATGGGGCTGGGACAGCTGGAAACACCATATATTTT.

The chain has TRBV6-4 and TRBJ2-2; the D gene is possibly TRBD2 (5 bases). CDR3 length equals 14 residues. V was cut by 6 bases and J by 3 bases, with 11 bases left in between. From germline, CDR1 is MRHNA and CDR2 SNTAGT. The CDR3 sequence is CASSPDGDTGELFF. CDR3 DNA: TGTGCCAGCAGCCCCGACGGGGACACCGGGGAGCTGTTTTTT.

In DNA, the CDR3 is TGTGCCAGCAGCCTCCCCTTGGATGAGCAGTTCTTC. Its protein product is CASSLPLDEQFF. The genes are TRBV7-9 and TRBJ2-1; D is unresolved. Trimming removed 5 bases from V and 8 bases from J, with 10 bases in between. Germline CDR1 reads SEHNR; CDR2 reads FQNEAQ (reference sequence). The CDR3 is 12 amino acids.